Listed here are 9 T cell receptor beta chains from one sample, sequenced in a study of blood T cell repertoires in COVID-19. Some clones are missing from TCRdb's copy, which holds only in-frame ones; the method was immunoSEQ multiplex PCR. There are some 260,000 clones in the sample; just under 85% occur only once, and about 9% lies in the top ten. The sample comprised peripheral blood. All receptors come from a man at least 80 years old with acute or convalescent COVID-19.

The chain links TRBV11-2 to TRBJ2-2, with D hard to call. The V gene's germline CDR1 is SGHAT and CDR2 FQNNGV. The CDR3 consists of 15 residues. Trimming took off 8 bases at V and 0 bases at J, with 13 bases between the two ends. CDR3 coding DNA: TGTGCCAGCGTTTATACGGTTTCGAACACCGGGGAGCTGTTTTTT. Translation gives CASVYTVSNTGELFF.

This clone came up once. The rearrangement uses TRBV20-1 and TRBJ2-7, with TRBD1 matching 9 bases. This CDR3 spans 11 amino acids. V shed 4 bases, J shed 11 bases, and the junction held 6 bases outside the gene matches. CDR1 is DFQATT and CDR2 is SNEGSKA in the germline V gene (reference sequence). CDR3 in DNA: TGCAGTGCTACCACAGGGGGCAAGGAGTACTTC. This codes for CSATTGGKEYF.

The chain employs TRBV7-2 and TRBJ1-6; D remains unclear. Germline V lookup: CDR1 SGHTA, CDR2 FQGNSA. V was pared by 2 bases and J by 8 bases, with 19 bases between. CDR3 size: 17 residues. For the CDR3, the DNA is TGTGCCAGCAGCTTATATATCGGGAGGTTCGGGGATTCACCCCTCCACTTT. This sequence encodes CASSLYIGRFGDSPLHF.

The CDR3 region has the DNA TGTGCCATCAGTGGGGGACAGGACTATGGCTACACCTTC. Its protein is CAISGGQDYGYTF. The rearrangement uses TRBV10-3 and TRBJ1-2; 8 bases match TRBD1. The junction had 1 base not matched to a gene; V was cut back by 4 bases and J by 3 bases. The CDR3 extends over 13 amino acids. The germline V gene has CDR1 ENHRY and CDR2 SYGVKD.

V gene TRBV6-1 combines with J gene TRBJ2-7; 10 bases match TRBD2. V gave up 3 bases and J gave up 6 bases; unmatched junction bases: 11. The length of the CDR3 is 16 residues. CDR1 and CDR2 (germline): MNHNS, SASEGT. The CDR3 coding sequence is TGTGCCAGCAGTGACCCATCGGCTAGCGGGAGTAGCGAGCAGTACTTC. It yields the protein CASSDPSASGSSEQYF.

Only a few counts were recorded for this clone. CDR3 sequence (DNA): TGTGCCAGCAGCCCCCGGACAGGGGGGAACGAGCAGTACTTC. It translates to CASSPRTGGNEQYF. The chain uses TRBV13 and TRBJ2-7, with 10 bases fitting TRBD1. The length of the CDR3 is 14 residues. Germline V gene lookup returns CDR1 PRHDT and CDR2 FYEKMQ (reference sequence). Trimming cost V 5 bases and J 5 bases; bases outside gene matches: 6.

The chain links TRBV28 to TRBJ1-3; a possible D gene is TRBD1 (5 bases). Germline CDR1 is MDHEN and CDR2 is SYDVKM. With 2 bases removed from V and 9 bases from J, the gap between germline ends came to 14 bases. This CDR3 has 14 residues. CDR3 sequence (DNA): TGTGCCAGCAGTTTACTTCCCCAGCAGGGCACCATATATTTT. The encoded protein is CASSLLPQQGTIYF.

The CDR3 here is CASSLSTVSSDTQYF. For the CDR3, the DNA is TGTGCCAGCTCCCTGTCGACTGTTTCTTCAGATACGCAGTATTTT. The rearrangement links TRBV18 to TRBJ2-3; D is ambiguous. This CDR3 is built from 15 residues. From germline, CDR1 is KGHSH and CDR2 LQKENI. V lost 6 bases, J lost 4 bases, and 17 bases lay in between.

This CDR3 is CASSFQGGTGEQYF. DNA for the CDR3: TGTGCCAGCAGCTTTCAGGGAGGGACGGGGGAGCAGTACTTC. The chain recombines TRBV11-2 with TRBJ2-7; 7 bases are a match to TRBD2. The CDR3 covers 14 residues. J lost 7 bases, V lost 3 bases, and 9 bases had no gene match. Germline assignment: CDR1 SGHAT and CDR2 FQNNGV.